This T cell receptor (beta chain) came from a study of blood T cell repertoires in COVID-19 (dated by TCRdb to the early 2020s). Regarding the research as a whole: Samples from collaborators originated in the United States, Italy and Spain and spanned both the acute and convalescent phases of COVID-19. The prospective study material was composed of cDNA or gDNA derived from T cells, B-cell-depleted T cells, or PBMCs. The dataset comprised deeply sampled blood TCRbeta repertoires from subjects exposed to, actively infected with, or recovered from COVID-19. The repertoires were released in a freely available public database meant as a resource for research on the immune response to SARS-CoV-2. The samples were drawn from the first 160 participants of the ongoing ImmuneRACE study and from some 1,300 subjects provided by 6 global collaborators. Nearly every sample came with metadata listing a de-identified subject ID, COVID-19 status, age in years and sex. Where available, HLA class I and class II types were taken from metadata supplied by the sample provider and were not determined by assay-based typing. General findings and caveats noted by the study authors: How much clinical and demographic metadata was included differed by source and by participant, and the metadata was provided uncurated.

At one collaborating source in Seattle, patients were enrolled during active infection and were followed longitudinally through the course of disease. Collaborating institutions collected whole blood in K2EDTA tubes following their own protocols. For TCRbeta analysis, collaborators shipped samples as frozen whole blood, isolated PBMCs, or DNA extracted from either of those sample types. From the germline V gene (reference sequence), CDR1 is GTSNPN and CDR2 is SVGIG. V sheds 3 bases and J sheds 3 bases, leaving 16 bases between their ends. Taken from cysteine to phenylalanine, the CDR3 has 15 residues. The sequence is cut down to CDR3 DNA, 45 bases in frame from base 1. The immunoSEQ Assay, a bias-controlled multiplex PCR, was used to amplify TCRbeta CDR3 regions from genomic DNA. As for the original processing: The number of nucleated cells in each sample was estimated by amplification of reference gene primers within the assay. To quantify the absolute abundance of each unique TCRbeta CDR3 rearrangement, sequence reads were collapsed and filtered. Productive Simpson clonality was computed per sample as the square root of Simpson's diversity index over productive rearrangements. TCRdb took this table from immuneACCESS and kept in-frame rearrangements with V and J called. Such tables lack part of the clones; where checked against another copy, unresolved V genes explain under half of the gap, and the rest is unexplained. V and J calls and clone size are copied from that table; D and trimming were computed from the DNA. The sample contains just over 250,000 clones, 91% of them found a single time. The top ten constitute approximately 2.5% of the sample.

Comments on this clone: Its antigen has not been determined. Base qualities are not at hand, and no much larger clone is one base apart.

Sequencing input: peripheral blood. The V and J segments used are TRBV30 and TRBJ2-3, with TRBD2 tentatively as D gene (5 bases match). The clonotype originates from a person aged 18 to 35 with COVID-19, enrolled during active disease. The DNA reads TGTGCCTGGAGCGGCGGAGACTACTGGACAGATACGCAGTATTTT. Its product reads: CAWSGGDYWTDTQYF.